One and the same sample provided the 7 T cell receptor beta chains below, sequenced in a study of CD8+ T cells in alopecia areata. cDNA reverse transcribed from extracted RNA served as the sequencing template. Libraries were prepared by immunoSEQ multiplex PCR; TCRdb keeps only in-frame clonotypes and omits some of them. Counted here are around 180,000 clones, roughly 60% occurring once; the ten biggest clones make up just over 1%. Indicated treatment: oral pan-JAK inhibitor, 5-10 mg twice daily. The sequencing used CD4+ T cells sorted from blood, collected at week 24, from a patient treated with tofacitinib. The receptors were gathered from a human donor with alopecia areata.

V and J are TRBV6-5 and TRBJ1-1; no firm D call. The CDR3 has 14 residues. Germline assignment: CDR1 MNHEY and CDR2 SVGAGI. With 6 bases removed from V and 5 bases from J, the gap between germline ends came to 16 bases. The CDR3 DNA reads as TGTGCCAGCAGCTTAAACCCAAGCCGGACTGAAGCTTTCTTT. Translating it yields CASSLNPSRTEAFF.

V usage is TRBV6-8 and J usage is TRBJ1-5; tentative D call: TRBD1 (5 bases). Looked up from germline, CDR1 is MNHGY and CDR2 is SAAAGT. The CDR3 is 14 residues long. Trimming took off 5 bases at V and 5 bases at J, with 13 bases between the two ends. The CDR3 region has the DNA TGTGCCAGCAGTCGGGGGAATGGATATCAGCCCCAGCATTTT. Translation: CASSRGNGYQPQHF.

This clone has only one observation. The CDR3 is CASSADRGETQYF. Written as DNA, the CDR3 is TGTGCCAGCAGTGCAGACAGAGGAGAGACCCAGTACTTC. V and J are TRBV6-1 and TRBJ2-5; D possibly corresponds to TRBD1 (5 bases). CDR1 is MNHNS and CDR2 is SASEGT in the germline V gene. This CDR3 comprises 13 residues. The V and J ends lost 4 bases and 4 bases respectively, with 10 bases between them.

This chain's CDR3 is CASSLESSGGAETQYF. The CDR3, as DNA: TGCGCCAGCAGCTTGGAATCTAGCGGGGGGGCAGAGACCCAGTACTTC. The gene calls are TRBV5-1 and TRBJ2-5, with 12 bases that match TRBD2. V dropped 0 bases and J dropped 4; count of bases not matched to a gene: 4. Per the germline V gene, CDR1 is SGHRS and CDR2 is YFSETQ. There are 16 residues in the CDR3. Based on the CDR3 plus reference TRBV5-1 and TRBJ2-5, the full variable domain is KAGVTQTPRYLIKTRGQQVTLSCSPISGHRSVSWYQQTPGQGLQFLFEYFSETQRNKGNFPGRFSGRQFSNSRSEMNVSTLELGDSALYLCASSLESSGGAETQYFGPGTRLLVL.

The CDR3 spells CAWSPGTGVGYTF. CDR3 nucleotides: TGTGCCTGGAGTCCCGGGACAGGGGTTGGCTACACCTTC. V gene TRBV30 combines with J gene TRBJ1-2, with 10 positions matching TRBD1. The CDR3 loop spans 13 amino acids. The germline gives CDR1 GTSNPN, CDR2 SVGIG (reference sequence). V was clipped by 2 bases and J by 7 bases; unmatched bases: 4.

This clone has only a few counts. The chain recombines TRBV29-1 with TRBJ2-6; TRBD1 aligns across 7 bases. The CDR3 extends over 16 amino acids. Trimming took 6 bases from V and 0 from J; bases not matched to a gene: 8. CDR1 and CDR2 (germline): SQVTM, ANQGSEA. CDR3 sequence reads: CSVRTGFSSGANVLTF. In DNA, the CDR3 is TGCAGCGTGAGGACAGGCTTCAGCTCTGGGGCCAACGTCCTGACTTTC.

The table lists this clone with many counts. This chain uses TRBV10-3 with TRBJ2-3, with D possibly TRBD1 on 6 matching bases. This CDR3 region has 15 residues. V lost 8 bases, J lost 2 bases, and 17 bases lay in between. The germline V gene has CDR1 ENHRY and CDR2 SYGVKD. The CDR3 reads CAIGDRSGATDTQYF. The CDR3 DNA sequence: TGTGCCATCGGCGACAGGAGTGGAGCCACAGATACGCAGTATTTT.